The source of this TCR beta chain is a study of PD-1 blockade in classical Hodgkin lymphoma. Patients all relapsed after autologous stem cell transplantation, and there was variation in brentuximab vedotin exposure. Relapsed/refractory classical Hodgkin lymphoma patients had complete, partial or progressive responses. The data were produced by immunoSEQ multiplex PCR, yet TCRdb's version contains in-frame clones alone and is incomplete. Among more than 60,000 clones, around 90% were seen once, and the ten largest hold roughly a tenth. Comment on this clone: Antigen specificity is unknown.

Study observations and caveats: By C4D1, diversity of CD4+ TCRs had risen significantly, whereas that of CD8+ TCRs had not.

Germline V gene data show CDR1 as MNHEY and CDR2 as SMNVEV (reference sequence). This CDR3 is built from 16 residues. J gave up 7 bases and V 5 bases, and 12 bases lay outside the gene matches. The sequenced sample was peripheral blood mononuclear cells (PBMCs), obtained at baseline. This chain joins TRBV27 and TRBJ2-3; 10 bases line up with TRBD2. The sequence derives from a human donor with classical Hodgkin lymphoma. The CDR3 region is CASSPSPSGGGYTQYF. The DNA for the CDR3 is TGTGCCAGCAGTCCATCGCCTAGCGGGGGCGGGTATACGCAGTATTTT.